The 14 T cell receptor beta chains presented below share a single source sample, sequenced in a study of cytomegalovirus exposure and HLA in healthy donors. The PCR used 60 Vbeta and 13 Jbeta primers. The data were produced by immunoSEQ multiplex PCR, yet TCRdb's version contains in-frame clones alone and is incomplete. Of nearly 200,000 clones in the sample, about four fifths are singletons; the top ten hold roughly 0.095%. Sequenced sample: PBMCs. The receptor source for this set is a boy under 10 years old in good health and CMV-seronegative.

The rearrangement uses TRBV6-5 and TRBJ2-7; D is undetermined. The CDR3 sequence is 14 residues long. V was clipped by 5 bases and J by 2 bases, with 13 bases between them. Germline assignment: CDR1 MNHEY and CDR2 SVGAGI. The CDR3 DNA sequence: TGTGCCAGCAGTGTATTAAGCTCTACCTACGAGCAGTACTTC. It yields the protein CASSVLSSTYEQYF.

This chain links TRBV4-3 with TRBJ1-1, with no clear D. The germline V and J ends were trimmed by 0 bases and 4 bases, with 18 bases remaining between them. This CDR3 contains 17 residues. Germline V gives CDR1 LGHNA, CDR2 YSLEER. This CDR3 is CASSQEPRGGWPTEAFF. The DNA of the CDR3 is TGCGCCAGCAGCCAAGAACCCCGGGGAGGGTGGCCCACTGAAGCTTTCTTT.

The CDR3 DNA reads TGTGCCAGTAGTTCCCAGGGGTCCGGGGAGCTGTTTTTT. Translation gives CASSSQGSGELFF. The genes are TRBV19 and TRBJ2-2, with TRBD1 as a possible D gene (6 bases). V shed 5 bases and J shed 6 bases, with 10 bases lying between them. Germline CDR1 and CDR2: LNHDA and SQIVND (reference sequence). The CDR3 totals 13 residues. Variable domain in full (rest from reference TRBV19 and TRBJ2-2): DGGITQSPKYLFRKEGQNVTLSCEQNLNHDAMYWYRQDPGQGLRLIYYSQIVNDFQKGDIAEGYSVSREKKESFPLTVTSAQKNPTAFYLCASSSQGSGELFFGEGSRLTVL.

DNA for the CDR3: TGCGCCAGCAGCCAGGCGGGACTTCTTGGTGGGGGGGCCTACGAGCAGTACTTC. It is translated as CASSQAGLLGGGAYEQYF. This chain joins TRBV4-3 and TRBJ2-7; 7 bases match TRBD2. The ends lost 3 bases at V and 2 bases at J; junction bases unmatched: 16. The CDR3 spans 18 residues. Germline CDR1 LGHNA, CDR2 YSLEER.

The V and J genes are TRBV19 and TRBJ2-3; 7 bases align to TRBD1. Germline CDR1 is LNHDA and CDR2 is SQIVND (reference sequence). This CDR3 region has 13 residues. V gave up 6 bases and J gave up 5 bases; unmatched junction bases: 5. CDR3 in DNA: TGTGCCAGTAGCGCTACAGGGGTAGATACGCAGTATTTT. This gives the protein CASSATGVDTQYF.

This sequence joins TRBV29-1 and TRBJ2-7, with 7 bases that match TRBD2. Germline trimming cut 6 bases from V and 3 bases from J; bases unmatched to any gene: 8. Germline V gene data show CDR1 as SQVTM and CDR2 as ANQGSEA. CDR3 length: 13 amino acids. Here the CDR3 DNA reads TGCAGCGTGGGCCGGGGAGGGATCTACGAGCAGTACTTC. Translating gives CSVGRGGIYEQYF.

To note about this clone: Relative to the germline gene, one junction end is altered; a read error may explain this. The sample carries other DNA sequences with the same CDR3. The chain couples TRBV9 to TRBJ1-1, with 7 positions matching TRBD1. The CDR3 extends over 15 amino acids. Looked up from germline, CDR1 is SGDLS and CDR2 is YYNGEE. CDR3: CASSVAGTANTEAFF. As DNA, the CDR3 is TGTGCCAGCAGCGTAGCGGGGACAGCTAACACTGAAGCCTTCTTT.

The chain employs TRBV5-4 and TRBJ2-7, with D perhaps matching TRBD2 (6 bases). The germline CDR1 and CDR2 sequences are SGHNT and YYREEE (reference sequence). This CDR3 spans 15 amino acids. The ends were cut back, 5 bases at V and 5 bases at J, with 20 bases in the middle. CDR3 loop: CASRTTGGRYDEQYF. The CDR3 nucleotides read TGTGCCAGCAGAACTACCGGAGGGCGATACGACGAGCAGTACTTC.

This chain connects TRBV11-2 to TRBJ2-3; 11 bases align to TRBD1. With V trimmed by 0 bases and J by 6 bases, 2 bases remained unmatched. The CDR3 length is 15 residues. CDR1 and CDR2 (germline): SGHAT, FQNNGV. In DNA, the CDR3 is TGTGCCAGCAGCTTAGAGGGGACAGGGGGGGATACGCAGTATTTT. This codes for CASSLEGTGGDTQYF.

This clone was seen once. The rearrangement links TRBV7-2 to TRBJ1-1; tentatively, D is TRBD1 (5 bases). The CDR3 runs to 14 residues. The germline gives CDR1 SGHTA, CDR2 FQGNSA. V lost 4 bases and J lost 4, with 13 bases in between. The CDR3 region is CASSSRGAVTEAFF. The DNA of the CDR3 is TGTGCCAGCAGCTCTAGGGGCGCGGTCACTGAAGCTTTCTTT.

V usage is TRBV11-2 and J usage is TRBJ2-1; D might be TRBD2 (6 bases). Per germline, CDR1 SGHAT and CDR2 FQNNGV. Trimming removed 1 base at V and 8 bases at J, with 9 bases between. CDR3 length: 13 amino acids. The CDR3: CASSLGEVDEQFF. DNA for the CDR3: TGTGCCAGCAGCTTAGGGGAGGTGGATGAGCAGTTCTTC.

The table lists this clone with a count of one. The chain recombines TRBV20-1 with TRBJ1-2; no clear D gene. From germline, CDR1 is DFQATT and CDR2 SNEGSKA (reference sequence). V shed 3 bases and J shed 8 bases, with 10 bases lying between them. The CDR3 runs to 11 residues. CDR3 DNA sequence: TGCAGTGCTAGTCCTGGGGAGGGCTACACCTTC. Translating gives CSASPGEGYTF.

The chain recombines TRBV6-5 with TRBJ2-1; D perhaps matches TRBD2 (6 bases). V dropped 0 bases and J dropped 12 bases, with 15 bases sitting between them. The CDR3 totals 14 residues. Per germline, CDR1 MNHEY and CDR2 SVGAGI. The CDR3 nucleotides are TGTGCCAGCAGTTACTCGAAAGGTTATAGCGGGCAGTTCTTC. Protein product: CASSYSKGYSGQFF.

V is TRBV5-1 and J is TRBJ2-2, with a weak D call TRBD2 (6 bases). This CDR3 region has 15 residues. Trimming took 0 bases from V and 6 from J, leaving 12 bases between them. CDR1 SGHRS and CDR2 YFSETQ come from the germline V gene. The CDR3 nucleotides read TGCGCCAGCAGCTTGGGCGCAGGGAGGCCCGGGGAGCTGTTTTTT. Its translation is CASSLGAGRPGELFF.